These T cell receptor beta chains were read from a single sample in a study of CD8 T cells in Susac syndrome. One entry per CDR3 protein results from TCRdb running MiXCR on the immunoSEQ multiplex PCR reads. The table includes approximately 57,000 distinct CDR3 sequences, roughly 94% detected once. The sequenced sample was CD8+ T cells from PBMCs. The source of these receptors is a human donor with Susac syndrome. Both conserved end residues are part of each CDR3.

>TRBJ2-1|TRBV6-4
CASSETNRNEQFF
>TRBJ2-4|TRBV9
CASTPSGGGNIQYF
>TRBJ1-2|TRBV20-1
CSALQSNYGYTF
>TRBJ2-6|TRBV28
CASSLTAGANVLTF
>TRBJ2-4|TRBV3-1
CASSQEAAQGPNIQYF
>TRBJ2-5|TRBV5-1
CASSLVWTGGQETQYF
>TRBJ2-5|TRBV15
CATSTFQETQYF
>TRBJ2-2|TRBV13
CASSSLPVGTGELFF
>TRBJ2-3|TRBV7-3
CASSLTSEGLAGPDTQYF
>TRBJ2-2|TRBV28
CASSLNTGELFF
>TRBJ2-5|TRBV7-9
CVSLPTSGGGETQYF
>TRBJ1-5|TRBV27
CASSAEQGSNQPQHF
>TRBJ2-4|TRBV29-1
CSVAGGGAFIQYF
>TRBJ1-6|TRBV28
CASSLTLYNSPLHF
>TRBJ1-1|TRBV12-3/TRBV12-4
CASSFQVDGTEAFF
>TRBJ2-1|TRBV7-7
CASSLLAGLYNEQFF
>TRBJ2-1|TRBV27
CASSYRPISGGGNEQFF
>TRBJ2-3|TRBV12-3/TRBV12-4
CASSSLDRGTDTQYF
>TRBJ2-3|TRBV30
CAWSVYLAGEGWDTQYF
>TRBJ2-7|TRBV9
CASGGPSYEQYF
>TRBJ2-5|TRBV11-2
CASSLGTGYQETQYF
>TRBJ2-5|TRBV20-1
CSAIEAPTIETQYF
>TRBJ2-7|TRBV28
CASIREGSLEQYF
>TRBJ2-1|TRBV5-6
CASSLRRGGGEQFF
>TRBJ2-1|TRBV30
CAWDPTAIGYNEQFF
>TRBJ1-2|TRBV20-1
CSATRDGYTF
>TRBJ2-6|TRBV9
CASSVDLGANVLTF
>TRBJ1-2|TRBV12-3/TRBV12-4
CASSPGTF
>TRBJ2-1|TRBV9
CASSAGTSSDNEQFF
>TRBJ2-2|TRBV12-3/TRBV12-4
CASSSNLGGTGELFF
>TRBJ1-2|TRBV2
CAPEGYTF
>TRBJ2-7|TRBV7-6
CASSPPGPEREQYF
>TRBJ1-1|TRBV3-1
CASSQEYVGENTEAFF
>TRBJ1-2|TRBV12-3/TRBV12-4
CASSLAGHYGYTF
>TRBJ2-3|TRBV4-3
CASSQDQGRGGDTQYF
>TRBJ2-7|TRBV18
CASSAGTDPYEQYF
>TRBJ2-2|TRBV5-4
CASSPDRGQSGELFF
>TRBJ2-5|TRBV24-1
CATETIRYF
>TRBJ1-2|TRBV29-1
CSAQGNQYGYTF
>TRBJ2-1|TRBV5-1
CASSLGGGRDEQFF
>TRBJ1-1|TRBV28
CASSLFTSMNTEAFF
>TRBJ1-3|TRBV28
CASSLPSGNTIYF
>TRBJ2-3|TRBV4-1
CASSQEPGGLGRTDTQYF
>TRBJ2-7|TRBV7-9
CASRAGAYEQYF
>TRBJ2-3|TRBV4-2
CASSQDSRTWDTQYF
>TRBJ2-5|TRBV4-1
CASSQVISAGVETQYF